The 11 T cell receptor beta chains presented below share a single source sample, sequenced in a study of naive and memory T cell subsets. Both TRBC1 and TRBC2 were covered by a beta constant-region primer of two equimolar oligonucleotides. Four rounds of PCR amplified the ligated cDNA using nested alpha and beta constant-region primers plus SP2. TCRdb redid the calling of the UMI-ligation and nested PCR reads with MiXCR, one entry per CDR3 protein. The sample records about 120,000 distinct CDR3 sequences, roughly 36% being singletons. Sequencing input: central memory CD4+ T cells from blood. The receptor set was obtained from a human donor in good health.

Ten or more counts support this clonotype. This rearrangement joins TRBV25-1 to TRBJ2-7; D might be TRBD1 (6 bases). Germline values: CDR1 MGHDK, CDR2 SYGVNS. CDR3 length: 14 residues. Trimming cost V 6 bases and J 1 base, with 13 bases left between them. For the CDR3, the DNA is TGTGCCAGCAGAACCACAGGGAAATCCTACGAGCAGTACTTC. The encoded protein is CASRTTGKSYEQYF.

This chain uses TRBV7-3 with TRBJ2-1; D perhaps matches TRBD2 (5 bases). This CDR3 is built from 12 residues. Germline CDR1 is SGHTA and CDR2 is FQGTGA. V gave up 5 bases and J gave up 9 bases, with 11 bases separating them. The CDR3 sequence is CASSRSRGEQFF. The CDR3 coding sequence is TGTGCCAGCAGCAGAAGTCGGGGTGAGCAGTTCTTC.

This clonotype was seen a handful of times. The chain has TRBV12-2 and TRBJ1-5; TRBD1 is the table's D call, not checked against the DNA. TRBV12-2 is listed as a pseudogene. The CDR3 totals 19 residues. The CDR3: CASRSRKQYRDSDNQPQHF. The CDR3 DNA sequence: TGTGCAAGTCGCTCACGAAAACAATACCGGGACAGCGATAATCAGCCCCAGCATTTT.

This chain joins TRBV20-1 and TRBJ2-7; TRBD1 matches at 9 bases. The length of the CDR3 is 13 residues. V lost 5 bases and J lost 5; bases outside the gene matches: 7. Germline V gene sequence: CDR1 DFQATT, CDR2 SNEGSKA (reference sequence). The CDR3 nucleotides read TGCAGTGCTTGGACAGGGGATCGCGACGAGCAGTACTTC. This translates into CSAWTGDRDEQYF.

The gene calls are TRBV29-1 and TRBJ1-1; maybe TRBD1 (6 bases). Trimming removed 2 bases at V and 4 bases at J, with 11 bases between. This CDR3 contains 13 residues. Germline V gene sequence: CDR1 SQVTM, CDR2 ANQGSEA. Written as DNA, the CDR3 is TGCAGCGTTGAACGGGGGCCGATCACTGAAGCTTTCTTT. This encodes CSVERGPITEAFF.

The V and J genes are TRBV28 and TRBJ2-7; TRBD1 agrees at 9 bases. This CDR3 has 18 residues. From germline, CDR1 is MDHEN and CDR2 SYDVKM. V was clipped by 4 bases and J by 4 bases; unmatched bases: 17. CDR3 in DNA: TGTGCCAGCAGTTCCGCGATTTTGAAGGACAGGGGTCTTTACGAGCAGTACTTC. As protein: CASSSAILKDRGLYEQYF.

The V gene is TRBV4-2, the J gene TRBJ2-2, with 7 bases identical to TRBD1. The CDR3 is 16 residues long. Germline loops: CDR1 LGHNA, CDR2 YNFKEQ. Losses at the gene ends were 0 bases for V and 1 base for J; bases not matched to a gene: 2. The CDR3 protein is CASSQDRTGNTGELFF. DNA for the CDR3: TGTGCCAGCAGCCAAGATCGGACAGGGAACACCGGGGAGCTGTTTTTT.

CDR3 DNA sequence: TGTGCCAGCAGTTGGCTAGCGGGAGGACGTTACAATGAGCAGTTCTTC. Translating gives CASSWLAGGRYNEQFF. V usage is TRBV12-3 or TRBV12-4 and J usage is TRBJ2-1, with 11 bases aligning to TRBD2. V lost 4 bases, J lost 4 bases, and 6 bases stayed unmatched. The CDR3 runs 16 residues.

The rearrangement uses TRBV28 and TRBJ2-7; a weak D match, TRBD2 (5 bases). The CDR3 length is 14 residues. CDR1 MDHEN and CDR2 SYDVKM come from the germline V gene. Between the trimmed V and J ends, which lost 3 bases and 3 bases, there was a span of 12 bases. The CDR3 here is CASSFRGGFYEQYF. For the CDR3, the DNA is TGTGCCAGCAGTTTTCGGGGTGGTTTCTACGAGCAGTACTTC.

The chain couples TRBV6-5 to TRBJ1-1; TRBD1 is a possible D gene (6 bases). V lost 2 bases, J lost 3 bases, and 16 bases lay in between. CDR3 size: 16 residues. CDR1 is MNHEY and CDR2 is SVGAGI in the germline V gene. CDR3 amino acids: CASSYRNRVYHTEAFF. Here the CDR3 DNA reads TGTGCCAGCAGTTACAGGAACAGGGTCTACCACACTGAAGCTTTCTTT.

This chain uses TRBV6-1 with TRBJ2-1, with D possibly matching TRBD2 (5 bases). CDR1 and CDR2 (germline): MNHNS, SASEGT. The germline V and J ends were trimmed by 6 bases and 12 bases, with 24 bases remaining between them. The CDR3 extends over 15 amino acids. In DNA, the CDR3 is TGTGCCAGCAGCGGCGCCGGGATTCGACATGGTAGGCAGTTCTTC. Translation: CASSGAGIRHGRQFF.